What follows describes a single TCR beta chain. Germline V gives CDR1 KGHSH, CDR2 LQKENI. The CDR3 is 17 residues long. Between the trimmed V and J ends, which lost 5 bases and 0 bases, there was a span of 16 bases. This entry belongs to a study of blood T cell repertoires in COVID-19. Sequencing was performed with immunoSEQ multiplex PCR; in TCRdb, only in-frame clones are kept and a portion is missing. The table lists roughly 200,000 clones, 65% to 90% of them singletons. The specimen was peripheral blood. This chain links TRBV18 with TRBJ1-4; D unresolved. This clonotype was obtained from a human donor in a cohort sampled during active COVID-19. CDR3 DNA sequence: TGTGCCAGCTCAGTCTTTAGTCCCGGGACAACTAATGAAAAACTGTTTTTT. The encoded protein is CASSVFSPGTTNEKLFF.